This T cell receptor beta chain was obtained from a study of human T cells and chemical hapten exposure. Study-level information: Skin of the upper inner arm, about 2 cm by about 2 cm, received 2% DPC for sensitization.

MiXCR, applied by TCRdb to the RACE reads, yields one record per CDR3 protein. The sample includes about 120,000 distinct CDR3 sequences, 9% to 14% of them seen just once. V lost 1 base to trimming and J lost 8 bases, with 15 bases between them. This CDR3 is 14 amino acids long. Germline CDR1 and CDR2: SGHKS and YYEKEE (reference sequence). Specified time point: patch test 1, 2 weeks after DPC sensitization. Treatment here: therapeutic diphenylcyclopropenone sensitization with weekly scalp DPC. The rearrangement links TRBV5-5 to TRBJ1-1, with D hard to call. Sequenced here: whole blood, sampled in connection with sensitization to the hapten diphenylcyclopropenone (DPC). The TCR comes from a woman in her fifties or sixties with alopecia areata. Some clones in this sample may be carry-over from other donors' samples. In nucleotides, the CDR3 is TGTGCCAGCAGCTTGTCCCAGCCTAACCTCGAAGCTTTCTTT. It specifies CASSLSQPNLEAFF.